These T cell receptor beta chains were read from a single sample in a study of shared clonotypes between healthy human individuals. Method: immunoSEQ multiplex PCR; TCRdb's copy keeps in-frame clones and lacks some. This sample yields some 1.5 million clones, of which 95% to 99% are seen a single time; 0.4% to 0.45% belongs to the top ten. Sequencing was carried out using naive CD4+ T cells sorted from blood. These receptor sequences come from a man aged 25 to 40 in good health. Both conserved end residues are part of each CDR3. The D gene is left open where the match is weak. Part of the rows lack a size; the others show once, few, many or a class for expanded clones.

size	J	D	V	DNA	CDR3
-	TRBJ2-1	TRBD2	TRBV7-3	TGTGCCAGCAGCCCCCTTTGGCGGGGGGGCGGCGGTGAGCAGTTCTTC	CASSPLWRGGGGEQFF
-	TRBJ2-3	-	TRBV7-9	TGTGCCAGCAGCTTAGAGGCTAGCGCCGCGCAGTATTTT	CASSLEASAAQYF
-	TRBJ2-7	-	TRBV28	TGTGCCAGCAGTTTGAGCCCGTTGAGGGGGTACGAGCAGTACTTC	CASSLSPLRGYEQYF
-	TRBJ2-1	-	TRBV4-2	TGTGCCAGCAGCCAGGGGAACAATGAGCAGTTCTTC	CASSQGNNEQFF
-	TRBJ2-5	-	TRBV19	TGTGCCAGTAGTATACTGGGGGGAGAGACCCAGTACTTC	CASSILGGETQYF
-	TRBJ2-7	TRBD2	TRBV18	TGTGCCAGCTCATCTAGCGGGAGAAGGAACGAGCAGTACTTC	CASSSSGRRNEQYF
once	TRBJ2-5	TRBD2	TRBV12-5	TGTGCTAGTTCCCACGAGGCGGGGGGTGAGACCCAGTACTTC	CASSHEAGGETQYF
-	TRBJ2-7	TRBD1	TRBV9	TGTGCCAGCAGCGTAGTAGGACAGGGTGTCGAGCAGTACTTC	CASSVVGQGVEQYF
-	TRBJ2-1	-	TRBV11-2	TGTGCCAGCAGCGAAGGGACCTTTGTCGGCGATGAGCAGTTCTTC	CASSEGTFVGDEQFF
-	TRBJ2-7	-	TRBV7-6	TGTGCCAGCAGCTTAGACCGGGGAGACTACGAGCAGTACTTC	CASSLDRGDYEQYF
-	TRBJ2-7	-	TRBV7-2	TGTGCCAGCAGCGTCTTAACAGGCTTCCAGTACTTC	CASSVLTGFQYF
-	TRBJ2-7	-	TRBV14	TGTGCCAGCAGTTCCCTCCCATACGAGCAGTACTTC	CASSSLPYEQYF
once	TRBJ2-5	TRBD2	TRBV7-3	TGTGCCAGCAGCTTACAAGCGGGAGGCCGGCAGTACTTC	CASSLQAGGRQYF
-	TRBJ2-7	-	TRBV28	TGTGCCAGCATGGGGTTCGTGGGGGGCGGCGAGCAGTACTTC	CASMGFVGGGEQYF
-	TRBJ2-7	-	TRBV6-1	TGTGCCAGCAGTGAATTACATTCCCTCGAGCAGTACTTC	CASSELHSLEQYF
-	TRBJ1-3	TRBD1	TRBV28	TGTGCCAGCAGTTTTTATGGGACAGCACGAAACACCATATATTTT	CASSFYGTARNTIYF
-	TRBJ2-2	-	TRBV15	TGTGCCACCAGTCCCCGGGATCTCGCGAACACCGGGGAGCTGTTTTTT	CATSPRDLANTGELFF